There are a few counts of the clone carrying this T cell receptor (beta chain). Antigen: not known. These data come from a study of T cells after yellow fever vaccination. Study-level findings and limits: Clonotypes found in both CD4 and CD8 compartments made up a small share.

The CDR3 is 14 residues long. V was shortened by 5 bases and J by 8 bases, with 20 bases between the two germline ends. Per germline, CDR1 DFQATT and CDR2 SNEGSKA (reference sequence). TCRdb analysed the 5' RACE reads with MiXCR anew, one entry per CDR3 protein. The table lists around 610,000 distinct CDR3 sequences, approximately 13% of them singletons. This clonotype was sampled from a man aged 25 to 40 who received the YFV17D yellow fever vaccine. This rearrangement joins TRBV20-1 to TRBJ2-3, with D perhaps being TRBD1 or TRBD2 (5 bases each). The sequenced sample was PBMCs, obtained on the day of the yellow fever booster vaccination. The DNA of the CDR3 is TGCAGTGCTTGGGCCGGGACCCTATTTTCTACGCAGTATTTT. This sequence encodes CSAWAGTLFSTQYF.